This T cell receptor (beta chain) was recovered during a study of CD8+ T cells in alopecia areata. General study points: The study found that many expanded lesional clones persisted in scalp and blood during tofacitinib.

Treatment noted: oral pan-JAK inhibitor, 5-10 mg twice daily. Only one count was recorded for this clone. Its antigen is still unknown. Extraction and reverse transcription of RNA yielded cDNA as the sequencing template. Data came from immunoSEQ multiplex PCR; TCRdb stores just in-frame clones and leaves some out. The table lists about 200,000 clones, more than 30% of them singletons, with around 0.48% in the top ten. The sequences come from CD4+ T cells sorted from blood, collected at approximately week 34, from a patient treated with tofacitinib. The TCR was taken from a human donor with alopecia areata.

The CDR3 protein is CSVEQGGYTF. DNA for the CDR3: TGCAGCGTTGAGCAGGGAGGCTACACCTTC. V is TRBV29-1 and J is TRBJ1-2; possibly TRBD1 for D (5 bases). This CDR3 region has 10 residues. Trimming left V 3 bases short and J 8 bases short, with 7 bases between. Per the germline V gene, CDR1 is SQVTM and CDR2 is ANQGSEA.